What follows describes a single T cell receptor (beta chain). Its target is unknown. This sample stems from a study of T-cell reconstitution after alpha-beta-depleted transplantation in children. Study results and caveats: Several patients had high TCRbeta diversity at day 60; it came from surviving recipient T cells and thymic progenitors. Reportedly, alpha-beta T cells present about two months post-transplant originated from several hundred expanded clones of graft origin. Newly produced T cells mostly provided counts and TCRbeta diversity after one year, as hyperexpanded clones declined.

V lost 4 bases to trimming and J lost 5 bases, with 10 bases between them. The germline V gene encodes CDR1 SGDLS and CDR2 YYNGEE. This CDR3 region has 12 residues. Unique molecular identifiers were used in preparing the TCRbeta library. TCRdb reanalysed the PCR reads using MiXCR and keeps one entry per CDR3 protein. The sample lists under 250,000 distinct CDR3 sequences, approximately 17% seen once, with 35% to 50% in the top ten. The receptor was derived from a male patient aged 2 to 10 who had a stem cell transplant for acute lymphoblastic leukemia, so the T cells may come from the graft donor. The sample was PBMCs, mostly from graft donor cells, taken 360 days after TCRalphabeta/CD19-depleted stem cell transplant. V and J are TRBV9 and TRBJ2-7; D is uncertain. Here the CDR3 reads CASSPSEDEQYF. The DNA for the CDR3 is TGTGCCAGCAGCCCGTCTGAGGACGAGCAGTACTTC. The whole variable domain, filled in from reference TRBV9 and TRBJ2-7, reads DSGVTQTPKHLITATGQRVTLRCSPRSGDLSVYWYQQSLDQGLQFLIQYYNGEERAKGNILERFSAQQFPDLHSELNLSSLELGDSALYFCASSPSEDEQYFGPGTRLTVT.